This T cell receptor beta chain was recovered during a study of response to subunit inactivated influenza vaccine. General study findings and limits: Few new T cells, the authors suggested, are recruited by each seasonal influenza vaccination.

The V end was cut by 5 bases, the J end by 4 bases, with 14 bases between. The CDR3 sequence is 14 residues long. Per germline, CDR1 ENHRY and CDR2 SYGVKD. TCRdb reanalysed the RT-PCR reads using MiXCR and keeps one entry per CDR3 protein. This table holds roughly 700,000 distinct CDR3 sequences, 14% found once. This clonotype was observed many times. Its target is unknown. The sample in question was PBMCs from blood, obtained 14 to 15 days before vaccination. This rearrangement joins TRBV10-3 to TRBJ1-2; D uncertain. This sequence was found in a man aged 50-60 years who received an inactivated influenza vaccine. This chain's CDR3 is CAISTYVQTYGYTF. In DNA form, the CDR3 reads TGTGCCATCAGTACGTACGTACAGACCTATGGCTACACCTTC.